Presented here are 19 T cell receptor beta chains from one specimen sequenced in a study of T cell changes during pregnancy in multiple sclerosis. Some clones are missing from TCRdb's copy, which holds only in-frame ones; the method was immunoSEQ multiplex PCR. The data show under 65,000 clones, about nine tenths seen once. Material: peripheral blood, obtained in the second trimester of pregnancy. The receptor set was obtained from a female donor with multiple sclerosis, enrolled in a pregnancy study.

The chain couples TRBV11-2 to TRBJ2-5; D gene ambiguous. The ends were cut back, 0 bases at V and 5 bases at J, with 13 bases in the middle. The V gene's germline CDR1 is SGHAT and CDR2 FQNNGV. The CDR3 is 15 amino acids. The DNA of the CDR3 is TGTGCCAGCAGCTTAGAATTTGTCCGGTGGGAGACCCAGTACTTC. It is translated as CASSLEFVRWETQYF.

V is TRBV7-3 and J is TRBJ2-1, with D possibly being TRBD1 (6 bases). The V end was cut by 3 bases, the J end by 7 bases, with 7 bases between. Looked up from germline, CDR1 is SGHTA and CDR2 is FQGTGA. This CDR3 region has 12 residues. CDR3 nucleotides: TGTGCCAGCAGCTTGCAGGGGAATGAGCAGTTCTTC. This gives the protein CASSLQGNEQFF.

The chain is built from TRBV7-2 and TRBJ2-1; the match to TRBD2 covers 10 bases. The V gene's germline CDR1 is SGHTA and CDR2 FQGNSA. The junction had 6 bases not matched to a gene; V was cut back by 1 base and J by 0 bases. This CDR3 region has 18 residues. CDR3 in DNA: TGTGCCAGCAGCTTAGGCCTAGCGGGAGCGGGCTCCTACAATGAGCAGTTCTTC. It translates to CASSLGLAGAGSYNEQFF.

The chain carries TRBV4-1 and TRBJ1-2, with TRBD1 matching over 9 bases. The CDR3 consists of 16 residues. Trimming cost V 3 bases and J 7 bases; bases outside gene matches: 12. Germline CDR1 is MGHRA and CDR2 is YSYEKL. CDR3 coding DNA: TGCGCCAGCAGCCAGGGGGAAGGGACAGGGAGATCTGGCTACACCTTC. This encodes CASSQGEGTGRSGYTF.

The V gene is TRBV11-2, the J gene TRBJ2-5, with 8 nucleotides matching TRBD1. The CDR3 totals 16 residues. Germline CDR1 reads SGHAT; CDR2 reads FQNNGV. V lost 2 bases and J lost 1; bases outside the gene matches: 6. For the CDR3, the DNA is TGTGCCAGCAGCTTACAGGGGGCGCGGAGCCAAGAGACCCAGTACTTC. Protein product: CASSLQGARSQETQYF.

CDR3: CASSYGLAGGPSEQYF. The CDR3 DNA reads TGTGCCAGCAGCTACGGACTAGCGGGAGGGCCTAGCGAGCAGTACTTC. J is TRBJ2-7 and V is TRBV7-2; 15 nucleotides align to TRBD2. Trimming cost V 4 bases and J 6 bases; bases outside gene matches: 7. The length of the CDR3 is 16 residues. The V gene's germline CDR1 is SGHTA and CDR2 FQGNSA.

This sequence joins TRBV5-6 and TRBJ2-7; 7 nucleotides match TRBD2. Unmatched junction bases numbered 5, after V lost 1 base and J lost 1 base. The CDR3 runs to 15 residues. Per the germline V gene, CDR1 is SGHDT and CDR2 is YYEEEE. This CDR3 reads CASSLLGGASYEQYF. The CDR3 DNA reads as TGTGCCAGCAGCTTGTTGGGAGGGGCTTCCTACGAGCAGTACTTC.

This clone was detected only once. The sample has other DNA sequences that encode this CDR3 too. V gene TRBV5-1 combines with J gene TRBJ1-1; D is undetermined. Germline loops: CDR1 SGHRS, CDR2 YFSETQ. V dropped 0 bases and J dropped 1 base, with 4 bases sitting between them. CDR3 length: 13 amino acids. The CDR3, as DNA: TGCGCCAGCAGCTTGGCCGGGAACACTGAAGCTTTCTTT. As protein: CASSLAGNTEAFF.

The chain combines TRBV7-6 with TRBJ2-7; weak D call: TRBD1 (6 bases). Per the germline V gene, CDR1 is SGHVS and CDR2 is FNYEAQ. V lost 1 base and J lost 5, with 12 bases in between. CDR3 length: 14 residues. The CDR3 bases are TGTGCCAGCAGCTTAGGGCAGGGGAGCAACGAGCAGTACTTC. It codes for CASSLGQGSNEQYF.

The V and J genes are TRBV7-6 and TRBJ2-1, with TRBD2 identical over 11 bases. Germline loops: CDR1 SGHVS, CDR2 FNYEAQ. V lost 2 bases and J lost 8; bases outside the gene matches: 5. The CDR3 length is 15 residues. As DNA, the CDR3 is TGTGCCAGCAGCTTAATAGCGGGAGGGCAGGATGAGCAGTTCTTC. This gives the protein CASSLIAGGQDEQFF.

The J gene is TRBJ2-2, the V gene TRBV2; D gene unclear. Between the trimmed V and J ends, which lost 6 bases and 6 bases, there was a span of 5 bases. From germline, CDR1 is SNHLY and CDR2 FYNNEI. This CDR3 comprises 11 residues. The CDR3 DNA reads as TGTGCCAGCAGGGAGTCCGGGGAGCTGTTTTTT. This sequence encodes CASRESGELFF.

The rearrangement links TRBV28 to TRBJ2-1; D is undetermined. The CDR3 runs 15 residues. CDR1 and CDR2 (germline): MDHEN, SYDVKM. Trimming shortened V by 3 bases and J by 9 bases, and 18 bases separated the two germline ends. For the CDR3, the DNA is TGTGCCAGCAGTTTTAACCTTTACCCACCGGTTGAGCAGTTCTTC. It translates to CASSFNLYPPVEQFF.

The DNA of the CDR3 is TGTGCCAGCAGTGTAAGGTGGGGGGTTCGCCCCTACGAGCAGTACTTC. Protein: CASSVRWGVRPYEQYF. This chain uses TRBV2 with TRBJ2-7; the D gene is possibly TRBD2 (6 bases). This CDR3 is 16 amino acids long. The V gene lost 4 bases and the J gene lost 2 bases, with 18 bases spanning the gap. Germline-derived CDR1 and CDR2 are SNHLY and FYNNEI.

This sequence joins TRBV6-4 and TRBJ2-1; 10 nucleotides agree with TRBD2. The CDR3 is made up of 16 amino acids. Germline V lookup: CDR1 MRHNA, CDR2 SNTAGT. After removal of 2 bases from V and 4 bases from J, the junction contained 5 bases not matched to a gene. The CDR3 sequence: CASSDASGRGYNEQFF. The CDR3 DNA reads TGTGCCAGCAGTGACGCGAGCGGGAGGGGTTACAATGAGCAGTTCTTC.

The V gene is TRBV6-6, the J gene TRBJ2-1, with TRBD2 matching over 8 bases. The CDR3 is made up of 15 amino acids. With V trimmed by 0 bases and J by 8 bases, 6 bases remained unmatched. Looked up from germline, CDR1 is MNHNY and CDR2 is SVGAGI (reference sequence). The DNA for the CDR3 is TGTGCCAGCAGTTACTCGAGCGGGAGTAATCATGAGCAGTTCTTC. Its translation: CASSYSSGSNHEQFF.

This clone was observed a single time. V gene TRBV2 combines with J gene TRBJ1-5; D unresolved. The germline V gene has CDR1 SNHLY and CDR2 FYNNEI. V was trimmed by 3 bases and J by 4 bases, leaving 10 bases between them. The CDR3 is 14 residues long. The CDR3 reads CASSEWTPNQPQHF. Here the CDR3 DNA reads TGTGCCAGCAGTGAGTGGACTCCAAATCAGCCCCAGCATTTT.

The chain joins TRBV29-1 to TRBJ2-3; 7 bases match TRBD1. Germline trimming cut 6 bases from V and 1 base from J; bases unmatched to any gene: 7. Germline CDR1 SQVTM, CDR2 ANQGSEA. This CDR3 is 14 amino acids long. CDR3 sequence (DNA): TGCAGCGTGGATTTTGGACAGGGCACAGATACGCAGTATTTT. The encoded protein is CSVDFGQGTDTQYF.

Here the CDR3 reads CASSSRLEAEQFF. The CDR3, as DNA: TGTGCCAGCAGTTCAAGACTAGAGGCTGAGCAGTTCTTC. The V call is TRBV7-9, the J call TRBJ2-1, with D maybe TRBD2 (6 bases). The CDR3 has 13 amino acids. V was clipped by 6 bases and J by 9 bases, with 15 bases between them. Germline lookup yields CDR1 SEHNR and CDR2 FQNEAQ (reference sequence).

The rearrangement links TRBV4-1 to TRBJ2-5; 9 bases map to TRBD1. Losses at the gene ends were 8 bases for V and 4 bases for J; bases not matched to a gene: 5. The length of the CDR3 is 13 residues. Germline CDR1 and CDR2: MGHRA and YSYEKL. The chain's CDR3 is CASRDRVRETQYF. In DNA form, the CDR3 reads TGCGCCAGCCGGGACAGGGTGAGAGAGACCCAGTACTTC.